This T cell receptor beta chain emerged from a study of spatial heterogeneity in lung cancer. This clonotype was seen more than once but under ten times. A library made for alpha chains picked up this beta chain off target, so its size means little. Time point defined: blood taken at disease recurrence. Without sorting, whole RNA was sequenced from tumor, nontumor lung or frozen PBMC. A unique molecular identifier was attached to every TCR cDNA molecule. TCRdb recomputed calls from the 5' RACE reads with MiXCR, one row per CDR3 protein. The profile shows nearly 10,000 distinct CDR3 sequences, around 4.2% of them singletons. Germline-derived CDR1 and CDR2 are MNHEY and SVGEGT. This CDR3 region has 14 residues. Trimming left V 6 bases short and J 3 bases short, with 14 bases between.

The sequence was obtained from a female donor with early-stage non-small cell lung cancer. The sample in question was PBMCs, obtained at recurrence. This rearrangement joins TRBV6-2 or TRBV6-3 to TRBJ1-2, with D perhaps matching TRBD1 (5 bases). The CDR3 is CASSFSGTYYGYTF. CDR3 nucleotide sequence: TGTGCCAGCAGCTTCTCAGGGACTTACTATGGCTACACCTTC.